This TCR beta chain was captured in a study of CXCR3-negative and CXCR3-positive naive CD8 T cells. Naive CD8+ T lymphocytes were specified as CD45RO-CCR7+CD27+CD95-. About this clonotype itself: Its target is unknown.

TRB cDNA was prepared as libraries by UMI-labeled 5' RACE. TCRdb processed the 5' RACE reads again and assigns one entry to each CDR3 protein, with no DNA. This listing includes 100,000 to 150,000 distinct CDR3 sequences. The germline V gene encodes CDR1 SEHNR and CDR2 FQNEAQ (reference sequence). The CDR3 has 13 residues. Study-wide results and limits: TRB CDR3 properties indicated TCR strength, while surface CD5 was similar across naive subsets. Diversity proved comparably high across both naive subsets and much lower in memory CD8+ cells. Compared with CXCR3-negative naive cells, CXCR3-positive naive cells showed more hydrophobic TRB CDR3s.

The origin of this receptor is a human donor in good health. Some clones in this sample may be carry-over from other donors' samples. The chain links TRBV7-9 to TRBJ2-7. Sample: naive CXCR3- CD8+ T cells from blood. Subset given: CD45RO-CCR7+CD27+CD95- naive CD8+ T cells lacking CXCR3 (TNR3-). CDR3 loop: CASSASGFYEQYF. The complete variable domain, with remaining parts taken from reference TRBV7-9 and TRBJ2-7, reads DTGVSQNPRHKITKRGQNVTFRCDPISEHNRLYWYRQTLGQGPEFLTYFQNEAQLEKSRLLSDRFSAERPKGSFSTLEIQRTEQGDSAMYLCASSASGFYEQYFGPGTRLTVT.